The rows below give T cell receptor beta chains drawn from one sample of a study of blood T cell repertoires in COVID-19. The assay was immunoSEQ multiplex PCR, and TCRdb's table has in-frame clones only and misses some. The sample shows 150,000 to 200,000 clones, roughly 80% of them seen only once. Sequencing was done on a sample of peripheral blood. These TCRs come from a middle-aged woman with COVID-19, enrolled during active disease. Both conserved end residues are part of each CDR3. The order of the fields is CDR3 DNA, CDR3 protein, V gene, J gene, clone size, D gene. The D gene is left open where the match is weak. Clone size, where shown, is once, few, many, or a class for clones that have expanded.

CDR3nt: TGTGCCAGCACTACAGGGGTGGAGGAGCAGTACTTC
CDR3aa: CASTTGVEEQYF
v_gene: TRBV2
j_gene: TRBJ2-7
abundance: NA
d_gene: TRBD1

CDR3nt: TGTGCCAGCAGTCTTATCGGGACTAGCACAGATACGCAGTATTTT
CDR3aa: CASSLIGTSTDTQYF
v_gene: TRBV6-5
j_gene: TRBJ2-3
abundance: NA
d_gene: NA

CDR3nt: TGTGCCAGCAGCCCCCACCCCCCCACTAGCGGGAGTAATGAGCAGTTCTTC
CDR3aa: CASSPHPPTSGSNEQFF
v_gene: TRBV7-6
j_gene: TRBJ2-1
abundance: NA
d_gene: TRBD2

CDR3nt: TGTGCCAGCAGAATCGACAGGGGATCGAATCAGCCCCAGCATTTT
CDR3aa: CASRIDRGSNQPQHF
v_gene: TRBV6-5
j_gene: TRBJ1-5
abundance: NA
d_gene: TRBD1

CDR3nt: TGTGCCAGCAGACCCCCGGGACAGGGTAACTATGAGCAGTTCTTC
CDR3aa: CASRPPGQGNYEQFF
v_gene: TRBV6-6
j_gene: TRBJ2-1
abundance: NA
d_gene: TRBD1

CDR3nt: TGTGCCTGGAGTGTACCGAGGGGGCCTCGCACAGATACGCAGTATTTT
CDR3aa: CAWSVPRGPRTDTQYF
v_gene: TRBV30
j_gene: TRBJ2-3
abundance: NA
d_gene: TRBD1

CDR3nt: TGTGCCACCAGTGATTCAGGGGGGTGGGAGTTCAATGAGCAGTTCTTC
CDR3aa: CATSDSGGWEFNEQFF
v_gene: TRBV24-1
j_gene: TRBJ2-1
abundance: NA
d_gene: NA

CDR3nt: TGCGCCAGCAGCTTGAGGCGGGCAGGGGGGAGCACAGATACGCAGTATTTT
CDR3aa: CASSLRRAGGSTDTQYF
v_gene: TRBV5-1
j_gene: TRBJ2-3
abundance: NA
d_gene: NA

CDR3nt: TGTGCCAGCAGCCCGCAGGGACTAGCGGGAGAAGAAGCCCAGTACTTC
CDR3aa: CASSPQGLAGEEAQYF
v_gene: TRBV7-9
j_gene: TRBJ2-5
abundance: NA
d_gene: TRBD2

CDR3nt: TGTGCCTGGAGTGTACCAGGCCAGGGAACCTACAATGAGCAGTTCTTC
CDR3aa: CAWSVPGQGTYNEQFF
v_gene: TRBV30
j_gene: TRBJ2-1
abundance: NA
d_gene: NA

CDR3nt: TGTGCCAGCAGTTACGCGGGGGCCTCTGGAAACACCATATATTTT
CDR3aa: CASSYAGASGNTIYF
v_gene: TRBV6-5
j_gene: TRBJ1-3
abundance: NA
d_gene: NA

CDR3nt: TGTGCCAGTAGTAGAGTAGCGGGAGGAGGTACCGGGGAGCTGTTTTTT
CDR3aa: CASSRVAGGGTGELFF
v_gene: TRBV19
j_gene: TRBJ2-2
abundance: NA
d_gene: TRBD2

CDR3nt: TGTGCCAGCAGTTCGGAGGGATACGAGCAGTACTTC
CDR3aa: CASSSEGYEQYF
v_gene: TRBV27
j_gene: TRBJ2-7
abundance: NA
d_gene: NA

CDR3nt: TGTGCCAGCAGCCCCGGGTTGGGGGGGGATGGTGGCTACACCTTC
CDR3aa: CASSPGLGGDGGYTF
v_gene: TRBV9
j_gene: TRBJ1-2
abundance: NA
d_gene: NA

CDR3nt: TGTGCCAGCAGCCAATCCCTCATGGTAGCGGGAGGAAATGAGCAGTTCTTC
CDR3aa: CASSQSLMVAGGNEQFF
v_gene: TRBV3-1/TRBV3-2
j_gene: TRBJ2-1
abundance: NA
d_gene: TRBD2

CDR3nt: TGTGCCAGCAGCTTAGGTCCAGGGGGAGTCACTGAAGCTTTCTTT
CDR3aa: CASSLGPGGVTEAFF
v_gene: TRBV7-2
j_gene: TRBJ1-1
abundance: few
d_gene: TRBD1

CDR3nt: TGTGCCAGCAGCTGGACTAGCGGGAGTATTCGAGATACGCAGTATTTT
CDR3aa: CASSWTSGSIRDTQYF
v_gene: TRBV5-5
j_gene: TRBJ2-3
abundance: NA
d_gene: TRBD2

CDR3nt: TGTGCCAGCAGCGTAGTCCCCGAGCCGATTAGCGGGAGAGGGACAGATACGCAGTATTTT
CDR3aa: CASSVVPEPISGRGTDTQYF
v_gene: TRBV9
j_gene: TRBJ2-3
abundance: NA
d_gene: TRBD2

CDR3nt: TGTGCCAGTAGTATCCCGTACCGCGGGAGGAACACCGGGGAGCTGTTTTTT
CDR3aa: CASSIPYRGRNTGELFF
v_gene: TRBV19
j_gene: TRBJ2-2
abundance: few
d_gene: TRBD2

CDR3nt: TGCGCCAGCGAGACAGGGGACAACACCGGGGAGCTGTTTTTT
CDR3aa: CASETGDNTGELFF
v_gene: TRBV5-1
j_gene: TRBJ2-2
abundance: NA
d_gene: TRBD1

CDR3nt: TGCGCCACGGGGCAGGTCGCGGGAGGGCCGGTCTCCTACGAGCAGTACTTC
CDR3aa: CATGQVAGGPVSYEQYF
v_gene: TRBV10-2
j_gene: TRBJ2-7
abundance: NA
d_gene: TRBD2

CDR3nt: TGCGCCAGCAGCCAAGATCGGGTAGCGTCCGAGCAGTTCTTC
CDR3aa: CASSQDRVASEQFF
v_gene: TRBV4-1
j_gene: TRBJ2-1
abundance: NA
d_gene: NA

CDR3nt: TGTGCCAGCAGCAGTCTCGACAGGGGAGGATTTGGCTACACCTTC
CDR3aa: CASSSLDRGGFGYTF
v_gene: TRBV6-5
j_gene: TRBJ1-2
abundance: NA
d_gene: TRBD1

CDR3nt: TGTGCCAGCAGGCCAGGTCAGGATTCACCCCTCCACTTT
CDR3aa: CASRPGQDSPLHF
v_gene: TRBV2
j_gene: TRBJ1-6
abundance: once
d_gene: NA

CDR3nt: TGTGCCAGCAGCCCCCTAGTGAACACCGGGGAGCTGTTTTTT
CDR3aa: CASSPLVNTGELFF
v_gene: TRBV3-1/TRBV3-2
j_gene: TRBJ2-2
abundance: NA
d_gene: NA

CDR3nt: TGTGCCAGCAGCAAATTGGGACCCCGGACAGCCAACTATGGCTACACCTTC
CDR3aa: CASSKLGPRTANYGYTF
v_gene: TRBV21-1
j_gene: TRBJ1-2
abundance: NA
d_gene: NA

CDR3nt: TGTGCCAGCAGCTCCCGGGGGAACTATGGCTACACCTTC
CDR3aa: CASSSRGNYGYTF
v_gene: TRBV13
j_gene: TRBJ1-2
abundance: NA
d_gene: NA

CDR3nt: TGTGCCAGCAGCCAATCGTGGGCAGGGGAACGATATAGCAATCAGCCCCAGCATTTT
CDR3aa: CASSQSWAGERYSNQPQHF
v_gene: TRBV3-1/TRBV3-2
j_gene: TRBJ1-5
abundance: NA
d_gene: NA

CDR3nt: TGTGCCAGCACCGAAGAGCAGGGGACGAACACCGGGGAGCTGTTTTTT
CDR3aa: CASTEEQGTNTGELFF
v_gene: TRBV2
j_gene: TRBJ2-2
abundance: NA
d_gene: NA

CDR3nt: TGTGCCAGCAGCTTAACTGGTCTTACGGAGACCCAGTACTTC
CDR3aa: CASSLTGLTETQYF
v_gene: TRBV11-3
j_gene: TRBJ2-5
abundance: NA
d_gene: NA

CDR3nt: TGTGCCAGCAGTGAAGGGACAAGAAACATTCAGTACTTC
CDR3aa: CASSEGTRNIQYF
v_gene: TRBV6-1
j_gene: TRBJ2-4
abundance: NA
d_gene: NA

CDR3nt: TGTGCCAGCAGTCTCTACCCGACTAGCCCCTACAATGAGCAGTTCTTC
CDR3aa: CASSLYPTSPYNEQFF
v_gene: TRBV27
j_gene: TRBJ2-1
abundance: NA
d_gene: TRBD2

CDR3nt: TGCGCCAGCAGCCAACAACTGACAGGGGGCGGCTATCAGCCCCAGCATTTT
CDR3aa: CASSQQLTGGGYQPQHF
v_gene: TRBV4-1
j_gene: TRBJ1-5
abundance: NA
d_gene: TRBD1

CDR3nt: TGTGCCAGCAGTTCCTACGACGGACAGGGTTACTATGGCTACACCTTC
CDR3aa: CASSSYDGQGYYGYTF
v_gene: TRBV6-6
j_gene: TRBJ1-2
abundance: NA
d_gene: TRBD1

CDR3nt: TGCGCCAGCTTTGTGGGCCTCGGTCAGCCCCAGCATTTT
CDR3aa: CASFVGLGQPQHF
v_gene: TRBV10-2
j_gene: TRBJ1-5
abundance: NA
d_gene: NA

CDR3nt: TGCAGCGTTGTAGTAGCGGGGAGCACAGATACGCAGTATTTT
CDR3aa: CSVVVAGSTDTQYF
v_gene: TRBV29-1
j_gene: TRBJ2-3
abundance: NA
d_gene: TRBD2

CDR3nt: TGTGCCAGCCAAAAGGAGGGGAGGATTAGCACAGATACGCAGTATTTT
CDR3aa: CASQKEGRISTDTQYF
v_gene: TRBV18
j_gene: TRBJ2-3
abundance: NA
d_gene: NA

CDR3nt: TGTGCCAGCAGCTTAGCAGATTTCTACGAGCAGTACTTC
CDR3aa: CASSLADFYEQYF
v_gene: TRBV11-2
j_gene: TRBJ2-7
abundance: NA
d_gene: NA

CDR3nt: TGTGCCAGTAGTTACGGGACAGTGACACTCAATGAGCAGTTCTTC
CDR3aa: CASSYGTVTLNEQFF
v_gene: TRBV19
j_gene: TRBJ2-1
abundance: once
d_gene: TRBD1

CDR3nt: TGTGCCAGCAGCCTGACCGCGCCGGGACACTTAACTGAAGCTTTCTTT
CDR3aa: CASSLTAPGHLTEAFF
v_gene: TRBV2
j_gene: TRBJ1-1
abundance: once
d_gene: NA

CDR3nt: TGTGCCAGCTCCCCACCGTGGGGGCCCACAGATACGCAGTATTTT
CDR3aa: CASSPPWGPTDTQYF
v_gene: TRBV18
j_gene: TRBJ2-3
abundance: NA
d_gene: NA

CDR3nt: TGCGCCAGCAGCTTGTGGCCCACGGGACAGGGACCTAATGAGCAGTTCTTC
CDR3aa: CASSLWPTGQGPNEQFF
v_gene: TRBV5-1
j_gene: TRBJ2-1
abundance: NA
d_gene: TRBD1

CDR3nt: TGTGCCAGCAACCGAGCAGGGGTGGAGCCCCAGCATTTT
CDR3aa: CASNRAGVEPQHF
v_gene: TRBV2
j_gene: TRBJ1-5
abundance: NA
d_gene: NA

CDR3nt: TGCAGCGTTGATGGCGGGCTGCAATGGAATGAGCAGTTCTTC
CDR3aa: CSVDGGLQWNEQFF
v_gene: TRBV29-1
j_gene: TRBJ2-1
abundance: few
d_gene: NA

CDR3nt: TGTGCCAGCTCACCACCAGCGGGAAATTCACCCCTCCACTTT
CDR3aa: CASSPPAGNSPLHF
v_gene: TRBV18
j_gene: TRBJ1-6
abundance: NA
d_gene: NA

CDR3nt: TGTGCCAGCAGTCCCAGGTCTTTCGGCCTCCTAGCCAAAAACATTCAGTACTTC
CDR3aa: CASSPRSFGLLAKNIQYF
v_gene: TRBV27
j_gene: TRBJ2-4
abundance: NA
d_gene: NA

CDR3nt: TGTGCCAGCAGCCCGCCGGGTTATGGCTACACCTTC
CDR3aa: CASSPPGYGYTF
v_gene: TRBV7-8
j_gene: TRBJ1-2
abundance: NA
d_gene: NA

CDR3nt: TGTGCCAGCAGTCCGGACAGCGATCAGCCCCAGCATTTT
CDR3aa: CASSPDSDQPQHF
v_gene: TRBV12-3/TRBV12-4
j_gene: TRBJ1-5
abundance: NA
d_gene: NA

CDR3nt: TGTGCCAGCAGGACAGTATATGGCTACACCTTC
CDR3aa: CASRTVYGYTF
v_gene: TRBV6-5
j_gene: TRBJ1-2
abundance: NA
d_gene: NA